One sample yielded the 6 T cell receptor beta chains listed below, sequenced in a study of blood T cell repertoires in COVID-19. Sequencing was performed with immunoSEQ multiplex PCR; in TCRdb, only in-frame clones are kept and a portion is missing. The sample shows tens of thousands of clones, approximately 81% of them seen only once. The specimen was peripheral blood. These receptors originate from an elderly man with acute or convalescent COVID-19.

This chain joins TRBV4-1 and TRBJ2-3; TRBD1 matches at 7 bases. CDR3 size: 20 residues. Germline CDR1 MGHRA, CDR2 YSYEKL. Unmatched junction bases numbered 17, after V lost 1 base and J lost 1 base. This CDR3 reads CASSQVSHGTAVVGTDTQYF. CDR3 nucleotide sequence: TGCGCCAGCAGCCAAGTGTCCCATGGGACAGCCGTAGTTGGCACAGATACGCAGTATTTT.

The V gene is TRBV6-1, the J gene TRBJ2-7; 8 nucleotides agree with TRBD2. V was pared by 0 bases and J by 4 bases, with 5 bases of the junction left unmatched. CDR1 MNHNS and CDR2 SASEGT come from the germline V gene. This CDR3 spans 15 amino acids. The chain's CDR3 is CASSEAWAGGYEQYF. DNA for the CDR3: TGTGCCAGCAGTGAAGCCTGGGCGGGAGGTTACGAGCAGTACTTC.

J is TRBJ1-3 and V is TRBV3-1 (or the pseudogene TRBV3-2); 10 positions match TRBD1. Per the germline V gene, CDR1 is LGHDT and CDR2 is YNNKEL (reference sequence). The ends lost 5 bases at V and 3 bases at J; junction bases unmatched: 4. The CDR3 has 15 residues. The CDR3 spells CASSSGTGVGNTIYF. The CDR3 DNA follows: TGTGCCAGCAGCTCCGGGACAGGGGTTGGAAACACCATATATTTT.

V and J are TRBV2 and TRBJ1-5; tentative D call: TRBD1 (5 bases). V dropped 11 bases and J dropped 1 base, with 18 bases sitting between them. The germline gives CDR1 SNHLY, CDR2 FYNNEI. The CDR3 has 15 residues. CDR3 DNA sequence: TGTGCCGTAAGGGGCCAGGGAACAAGCAATCAGCCCCAGCATTTT. It encodes CAVRGQGTSNQPQHF.

This chain links TRBV19 with TRBJ1-5; no definite D call. Germline V gene data show CDR1 as LNHDA and CDR2 as SQIVND (reference sequence). The CDR3 has 15 amino acids. V was trimmed by 3 bases and J by 2 bases, leaving 11 bases between them. In DNA form, the CDR3 reads TGTGCCAGTAGTATGCTCCAAGCCGGCAATCAGCCCCAGCATTTT. Residues: CASSMLQAGNQPQHF.

This rearrangement joins TRBV19 to TRBJ1-5, with 8 nucleotides matching TRBD1. Germline CDR1 reads LNHDA; CDR2 reads SQIVND (reference sequence). Trimming cost V 6 bases and J 4 bases; bases outside gene matches: 5. This CDR3 is built from 14 residues. The CDR3 protein is CASRARGQNQPQHF. CDR3 DNA sequence: TGTGCCAGTAGGGCCAGGGGGCAGAATCAGCCCCAGCATTTT.